Here is one T cell receptor beta chain with its context. The antigen is not known. Expressed TCRB transcripts were sequenced because the isolated RNA had all been reverse transcribed beforehand. The repertoire was sequenced with immunoSEQ multiplex PCR; TCRdb's copy has only in-frame clones and lacks some. Among some 360,000 clones listed, around a fifth were seen once. The data were obtained in a study of beta chain features in type 1 diabetes. General study findings and limits: For Type 1 diabetes patients, all four CD4+ subsets carried TCRB CDR3s that were moderately but significantly shorter.

Sequencing input: naive CD4+ T cells from blood. The TCR originated in a woman aged 18-29 years in good health.

The CDR3 protein is CASSDRGLHEQYF. The CDR3 DNA sequence: TGTGCCAGTAGTGACAGGGGTCTTCACGAGCAGTACTTC. The J gene is TRBJ2-7, the V gene TRBV19; TRBD1 aligns across 8 bases. The V segment lost 5 bases and the J segment 5 bases; nucleotides outside the gene matches: 5. Looked up from germline, CDR1 is LNHDA and CDR2 is SQIVND (reference sequence). This CDR3 has 13 residues. Based on the CDR3 plus reference TRBV19 and TRBJ2-7, the full variable domain is DGGITQSPKYLFRKEGQNVTLSCEQNLNHDAMYWYRQDPGQGLRLIYYSQIVNDFQKGDIAEGYSVSREKKESFPLTVTSAQKNPTAFYLCASSDRGLHEQYFGPGTRLTVT.